These T cell receptor beta chains were read from a single sample in a study of T-cell memory formation after mild COVID-19. MiXCR, applied by TCRdb to the 5' RACE reads, yields one record per CDR3 protein. This table holds approximately 350,000 distinct CDR3 sequences, 13% to 15% found once. Sequencing was done on a sample of PBMCs or a T cell subset sorted from them (not recorded which). These receptors all come from a man younger than 35 who had mild COVID-19 (a few samples of this study predate the infection). Cell type and time point are not known. CDR3s include the opening cysteine and the closing phenylalanine or tryptophan.

J,V,CDR3
TRBJ1-5,TRBV12-3/TRBV12-4,CASTDRGGQPQHF
TRBJ1-4,TRBV7-9,CASSSYTGTGTTPTTNEKLFF
TRBJ1-1,TRBV7-9,CASSHRDTEAFF
TRBJ2-5,TRBV6-2/TRBV6-3,CATTPTGTQSGGTQYF
TRBJ2-1,TRBV28,CASSHPLEQFF
TRBJ2-3,TRBV7-2,CASTGTRSNTQYF
TRBJ2-3,TRBV19,CASSIRPLDTQYF
TRBJ1-5,TRBV18,CASSLYGTGSNQPQHF
TRBJ2-7,TRBV7-9,CASSDRGRGQYF
TRBJ2-5,TRBV5-1,CASSDGQGQETQYF
TRBJ2-3,TRBV11-2,CASSLVRTSGGTDTQYF
TRBJ1-3,TRBV4-3,CASSQDIQGSGNTIYF
TRBJ1-2,TRBV20-1,CSARDRPRGYTF
TRBJ2-3,TRBV12-3/TRBV12-4,CASSWQASTDTQYF
TRBJ2-1,TRBV20-1,CSARSGLAGGLNNEQFF
TRBJ1-5,TRBV6-2/TRBV6-3,CASSYTDYQPQHF
TRBJ1-5,TRBV6-1,CASSEQNSNQPQHF
TRBJ2-7,TRBV4-1,CASSQDQAEPYEQYF
TRBJ1-1,TRBV12-3/TRBV12-4,CASSFTATEAFF
TRBJ2-2,TRBV6-5,CASRKNNRHTGELFF
TRBJ2-1,TRBV7-2,CASSFRGRSLGLLISDEQFF
TRBJ1-5,TRBV7-9,CASSPAGADQPQHF
TRBJ2-3,TRBV29-1,CSVDPGITDTQYF
TRBJ2-5,TRBV4-3,CASSQGAKETQYF
TRBJ1-6,TRBV9,CASSVEAGTGNSPLHF
TRBJ2-1,TRBV11-2,CASSLLQGSTYNEQFF
TRBJ2-5,TRBV23-1,CASSQRLAGAQETQYF
TRBJ2-3,TRBV29-1,CSAWGTTGLTDTQYF
TRBJ2-3,TRBV7-6,CASSLSLAKLADTQYF
TRBJ2-3,TRBV7-2,CASSSRRWVGGTDTQYF
TRBJ1-4,TRBV4-3,CASSQDPEQGGEKLFF
TRBJ1-1,TRBV4-3,CASSQGFGRGLITEAFF
TRBJ1-1,TRBV18,CASSPGQTMNTEAFF
TRBJ2-5,TRBV7-2,CASSLTGQGLTQYF
TRBJ2-3,TRBV10-3,CAIGRDTTDTQYF
TRBJ1-2,TRBV27,CASSFEALRGYTF
TRBJ2-1,TRBV6-5,CASSYGINSYNEQFF
TRBJ2-5,TRBV20-1,CSATLAGPWETQYF
TRBJ1-5,TRBV12-5,CASGIDRDNQPQHF
TRBJ2-1,TRBV6-1,CASSEMSGGFDEQFF
TRBJ2-3,TRBV7-8,CASSSQALGGDTQYF
TRBJ2-7,TRBV20-1,CSARGGTQPITYEQYF
TRBJ2-5,TRBV11-1,CASSLVQGGETQYF
TRBJ1-5,TRBV4-2,CASSQLRSDRGRGLTNQPQHF
TRBJ2-1,TRBV25-1,CASSAGVRNEQFF
TRBJ1-6,TRBV18,CASSPGTATNNSPLHF
TRBJ1-5,TRBV4-2,CASSQAASEPQHF
TRBJ1-5,TRBV5-4,CASSSDDQPQHF
TRBJ2-7,TRBV4-2,CASSQVDSGSYEQYF
TRBJ2-3,TRBV5-6,CASSLLLAGRTDTQYF
TRBJ2-6,TRBV6-2/TRBV6-3,CASLLDSSGANVLTF
TRBJ1-1,TRBV5-1,CASSLATRQKRNTEAFF
TRBJ1-2,TRBV21-1,CARTATGGFSVYFYGYTF